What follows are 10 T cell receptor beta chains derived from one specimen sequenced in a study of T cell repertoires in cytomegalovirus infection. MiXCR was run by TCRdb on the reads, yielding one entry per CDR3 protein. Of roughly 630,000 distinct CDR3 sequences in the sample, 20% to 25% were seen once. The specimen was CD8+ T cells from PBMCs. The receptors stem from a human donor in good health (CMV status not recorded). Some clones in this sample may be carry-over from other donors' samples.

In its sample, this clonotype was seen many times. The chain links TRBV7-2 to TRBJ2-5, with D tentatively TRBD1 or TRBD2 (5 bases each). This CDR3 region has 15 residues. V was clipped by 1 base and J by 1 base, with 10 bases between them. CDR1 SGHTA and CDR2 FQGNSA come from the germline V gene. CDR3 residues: CASSLVPGTQETQYF. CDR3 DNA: TGTGCCAGCAGCTTAGTACCGGGGACCCAAGAGACCCAGTACTTC.

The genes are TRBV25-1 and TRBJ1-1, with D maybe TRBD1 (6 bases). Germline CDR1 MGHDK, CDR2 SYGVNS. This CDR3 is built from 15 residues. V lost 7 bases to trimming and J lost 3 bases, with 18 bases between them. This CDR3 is CASNTMWDTHTEAFF. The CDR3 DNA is TGTGCCAGCAACACGATGTGGGACACCCACACTGAAGCTTTCTTT.

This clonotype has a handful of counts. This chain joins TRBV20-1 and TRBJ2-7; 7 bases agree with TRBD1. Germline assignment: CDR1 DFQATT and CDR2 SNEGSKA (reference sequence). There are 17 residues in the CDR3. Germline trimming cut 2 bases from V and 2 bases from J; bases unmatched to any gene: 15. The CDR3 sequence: CSARSLTLGDRPYEQYF. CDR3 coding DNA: TGCAGTGCTAGATCCCTTACCCTGGGGGACAGACCCTACGAGCAGTACTTC.

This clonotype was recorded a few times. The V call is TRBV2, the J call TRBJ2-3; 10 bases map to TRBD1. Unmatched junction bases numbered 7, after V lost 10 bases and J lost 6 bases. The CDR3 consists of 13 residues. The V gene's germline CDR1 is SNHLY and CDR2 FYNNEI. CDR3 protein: CATPGTGVDTQYF. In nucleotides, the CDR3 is TGTGCCACCCCCGGGACAGGGGTGGATACGCAGTATTTT. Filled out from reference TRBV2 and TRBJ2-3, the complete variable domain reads EPEVTQTPSHQVTQMGQEVILRCVPISNHLYFYWYRQILGQKVEFLVSFYNNEISEKSEIFDDQFSVERPDGSNFTLKIRSTKLEDSAMYFCATPGTGVDTQYFGPGTRLTVL.

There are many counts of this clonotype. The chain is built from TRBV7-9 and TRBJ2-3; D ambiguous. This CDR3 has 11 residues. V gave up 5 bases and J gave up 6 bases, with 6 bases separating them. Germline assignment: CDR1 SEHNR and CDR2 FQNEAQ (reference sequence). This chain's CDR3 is CASSPVDTQYF. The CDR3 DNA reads TGTGCCAGCAGCCCCGTGGATACGCAGTATTTT.

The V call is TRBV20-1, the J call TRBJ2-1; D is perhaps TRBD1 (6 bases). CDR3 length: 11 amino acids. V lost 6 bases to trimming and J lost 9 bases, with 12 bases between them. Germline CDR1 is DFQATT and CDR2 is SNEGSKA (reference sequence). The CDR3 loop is CSATTGGEQFF. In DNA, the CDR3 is TGCAGTGCAACGACAGGAGGTGAGCAGTTCTTC.

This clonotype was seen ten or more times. The CDR3 region is CASSLLFDRFHEQYF. The CDR3 DNA follows: TGTGCCAGCAGTTTGCTATTCGACAGGTTCCACGAGCAGTACTTC. The gene calls are TRBV7-9 and TRBJ2-7, with a possible D match to TRBD1 (6 bases). In germline, CDR1 is SEHNR, CDR2 FQNEAQ (reference sequence). V was shortened by 6 bases and J by 5 bases, with 20 bases between the two germline ends. CDR3 size: 15 residues.

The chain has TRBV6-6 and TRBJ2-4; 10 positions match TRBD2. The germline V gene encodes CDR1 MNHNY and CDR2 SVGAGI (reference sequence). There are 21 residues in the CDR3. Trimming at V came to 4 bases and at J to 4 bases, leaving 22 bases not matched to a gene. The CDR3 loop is CASSFSPGLALKLPQKNIQYF. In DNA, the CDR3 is TGTGCCAGCAGTTTCTCCCCGGGACTAGCGCTGAAACTACCCCAAAAAAACATTCAGTACTTC.

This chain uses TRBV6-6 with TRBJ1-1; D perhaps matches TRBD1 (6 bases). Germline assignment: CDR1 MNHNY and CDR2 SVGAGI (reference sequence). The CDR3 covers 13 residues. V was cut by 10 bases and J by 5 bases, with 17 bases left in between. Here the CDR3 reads CANQQGRETEAFF. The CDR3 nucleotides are TGTGCCAACCAACAGGGTAGAGAAACTGAAGCTTTCTTT.

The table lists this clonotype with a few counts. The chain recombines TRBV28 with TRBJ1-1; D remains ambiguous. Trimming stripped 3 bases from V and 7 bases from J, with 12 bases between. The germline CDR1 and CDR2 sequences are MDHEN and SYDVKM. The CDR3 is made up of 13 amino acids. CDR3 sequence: CASSLEKNFEAFF. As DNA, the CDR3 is TGTGCCAGCAGTTTGGAAAAAAATTTTGAAGCTTTCTTT.